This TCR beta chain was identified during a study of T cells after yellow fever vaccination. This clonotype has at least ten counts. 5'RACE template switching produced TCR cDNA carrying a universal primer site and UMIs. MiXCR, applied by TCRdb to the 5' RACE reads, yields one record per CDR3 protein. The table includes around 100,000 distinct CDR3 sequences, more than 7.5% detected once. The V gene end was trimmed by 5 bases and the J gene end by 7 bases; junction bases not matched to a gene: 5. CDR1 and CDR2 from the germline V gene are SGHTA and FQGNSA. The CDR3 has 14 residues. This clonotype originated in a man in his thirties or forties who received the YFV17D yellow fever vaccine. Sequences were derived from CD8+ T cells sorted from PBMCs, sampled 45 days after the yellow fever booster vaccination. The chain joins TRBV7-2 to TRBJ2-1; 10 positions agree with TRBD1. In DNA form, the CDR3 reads TGTGCCAGCAGCCCCGGGACAGGGGAGAATGAGCAGTTCTTC. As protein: CASSPGTGENEQFF.